One and the same sample provided the 32 T cell receptor beta chains below, sequenced in a study of regulatory T cells in long-lasting Graves disease. As to time point: persistent/refractory GD, antithyroid drugs over 5 years with positive TRAb. Following extraction of RNA from PBMCs, that RNA was used to make the TCR library. Arm-PCR of CDR3 regions with iRepertoire HTBI primers generated TCR beta libraries. TCRdb ran MiXCR on the multiplex PCR reads and lists one entry per CDR3 protein. This sample has 350,000 to 450,000 distinct CDR3 sequences, with roughly a fifth found just once. The sequences come from peripheral blood mononuclear cells (PBMCs), collected when the disease was refractory, from a patient treated with antithyroid drugs. These receptors were taken from a female donor with Graves disease.

Only a few counts were recorded for this clonotype. V usage is TRBV5-8 and J usage is TRBJ2-5; D perhaps matches TRBD1 (6 bases). There are 15 residues in the CDR3. V was pared by 0 bases and J by 4 bases, with 13 bases between. CDR1 and CDR2 (germline): SGHTS, YDEGEE. For the CDR3, the DNA is TGTGCCAGCAGCTTGGGACGAGGGACAAGAGAGACCCAGTACTTC. Translated: CASSLGRGTRETQYF.

This clonotype was seen more than once but under ten times. Compared with germline, one end of the junction differs, possibly owing to a read error. The chain uses TRBV28 and TRBJ2-2; tentative D call: TRBD2 (5 bases). The germline CDR1 and CDR2 sequences are MDHEN and SYDVKM. The CDR3 length is 14 residues. The CDR3 is CASSFGPNTGELVF. CDR3 nucleotide sequence: TGTGCCAGCAGTTTCGGACCAAACACCGGGGAGCTGGTTTTT.

This clonotype was seen more than once but under ten times. The chain couples TRBV13 to TRBJ2-5; 9 bases agree with TRBD1. This CDR3 has 14 residues. V was pared by 6 bases and J by 4 bases, with 6 bases of the junction left unmatched. Germline-derived CDR1 and CDR2 are PRHDT and FYEKMQ (reference sequence). The CDR3 protein is CASRETGGSETQYF. The DNA for the CDR3 is TGTGCCAGCAGAGAGACAGGGGGTTCAGAGACCCAGTACTTC.

This clonotype was observed a handful of times. CDR3 in amino acids: CASSLTGTSGFPTDTQYF. In nucleotides, the CDR3 is TGCGCCAGCAGCTTAACCGGGACTAGCGGTTTTCCCACAGATACGCAGTATTTT. This sequence joins TRBV5-1 and TRBJ2-3; 11 positions agree with TRBD2. CDR1 is SGHRS, CDR2 YFSETQ, per germline. The CDR3 is 18 amino acids. V lost 2 bases and J lost 2; bases outside the gene matches: 10.

This clonotype occurred many times. The chain is built from TRBV28 and TRBJ2-7; TRBD1 matches at 7 bases. J lost 3 bases, V lost 6 bases, and 8 bases had no gene match. CDR1 MDHEN and CDR2 SYDVKM come from the germline V gene. The CDR3 consists of 14 residues. The CDR3 coding sequence is TGTGCCAGCAGCCCTTCGACAGGGAGCTACGAGCAGTACTTC. Protein sequence: CASSPSTGSYEQYF. Full variable domain (remainder filled in from reference TRBV28 and TRBJ2-7): DVKVTQSSRYLVKRTGEKVFLECVQDMDHENMFWYRQDPGLGLRLIYFSYDVKMKEKGDIPEGYSVSREKKERFSLILESASTNQTSMYLCASSPSTGSYEQYFGPGTRLTVT.

This clonotype was seen only a few times. A read error is possible here, since a much larger clone lies one base away. This chain links TRBV7-8 with TRBJ1-1, with 7 bases aligning to TRBD1. The CDR3 spans 16 residues. Germline CDR1 is SGHVS and CDR2 is FQNEAQ. Unmatched junction bases numbered 9, after V lost 5 bases and J lost 0 bases. CDR3 in DNA: TGTGCCAGCAGCCAGAGACAGGGACGATTGAACACTGAAGCTTTCTTT. Translation: CASSQRQGRLNTEAFF. Looking up the rest from reference TRBV7-8 and TRBJ1-1 gives the full variable domain: GAGVSQSPRYKVAKRGQDVALRCDPISGHVSLFWYQQALGQGPEFLTYFQNEAQLDKSGLPSDRFFAERPEGSVSTLKIQRTQQEDSAVYLCASSQRQGRLNTEAFFGQGTRLTVV.

This clonotype was counted many times. CDR3 in amino acids: CSARGTGSNQPQHF. For the CDR3, the DNA is TGCAGTGCTAGAGGGACAGGAAGTAATCAGCCCCAGCATTTT. The chain employs TRBV20-1 and TRBJ1-5; TRBD1 aligns across 7 bases. Germline CDR1 reads DFQATT; CDR2 reads SNEGSKA (reference sequence). J gave up 4 bases and V 1 base, and 4 bases lay outside the gene matches. This CDR3 is built from 14 residues.

The V and J genes are TRBV7-9 and TRBJ2-5; 8 bases map to TRBD2. The CDR3 sequence is 18 residues long. The V segment lost 2 bases and the J segment 0 bases; nucleotides outside the gene matches: 11. Germline assignment: CDR1 SEHNR and CDR2 FQNEAQ (reference sequence). This chain's CDR3 is CASSLPPPSGRYQETQYF. Here the CDR3 DNA reads TGTGCCAGCAGCTTACCCCCCCCCAGCGGGAGATACCAAGAGACCCAGTACTTC.

This chain joins TRBV2 and TRBJ2-3; 11 nucleotides line up with TRBD2. Germline V gene lookup returns CDR1 SNHLY and CDR2 FYNNEI. CDR3 length: 15 residues. After removal of 2 bases from V and 4 bases from J, the junction contained 2 bases not matched to a gene. CDR3 nucleotides: TGTGCCAGCAGTGAAACTAGCGGGAGCGCAGATACGCAGTATTTT. Its translation is CASSETSGSADTQYF.

The V gene is TRBV28, the J gene TRBJ2-3; a weak D match, TRBD1 (5 bases). The CDR3 is 14 residues long. Between the trimmed V and J ends, which lost 3 bases and 2 bases, there was a span of 9 bases. In germline, CDR1 is MDHEN, CDR2 SYDVKM. The CDR3 region has the DNA TGTGCCAGCAGTTTCCGACAGTCCACAGATACGCAGTATTTT. Its protein product is CASSFRQSTDTQYF. The variable domain in full, with the rest retrieved from reference TRBV28 and TRBJ2-3, is DVKVTQSSRYLVKRTGEKVFLECVQDMDHENMFWYRQDPGLGLRLIYFSYDVKMKEKGDIPEGYSVSREKKERFSLILESASTNQTSMYLCASSFRQSTDTQYFGPGTRLTVL.

The rearrangement uses TRBV28 and TRBJ2-3, with D maybe TRBD2 (6 bases). Germline CDR1 and CDR2: MDHEN and SYDVKM. The germline V and J ends were trimmed by 5 bases and 5 bases, with 17 bases remaining between them. The CDR3 contains 15 residues. The CDR3 DNA is TGTGCCAGCAGTCCACGTGGAGGGGTGGGAGATACGCAGTATTTT. This gives the protein CASSPRGGVGDTQYF.

With respect to this clonotype: A much larger clone lies a single base off, so this may be a read error. This chain uses TRBV3-1 with TRBJ2-5, with no clear D. Germline V CDR1 and CDR2: LGHDT, YNNKEL (reference sequence). The CDR3 sequence is 14 residues long. V shed 4 bases and J shed 4 bases, with 13 bases lying between them. The CDR3 DNA is TGTGCCAGCAGCCGGATGGGCGCTCGAGAGACCCAGTACTTC. This sequence encodes CASSRMGARETQYF.

This clonotype was observed many times. This chain joins TRBV12-3 or TRBV12-4 and TRBJ1-5; D not resolved. Between the trimmed V and J ends, which lost 6 bases and 3 bases, there was a span of 15 bases. This CDR3 spans 15 amino acids. The CDR3 nucleotides read TGTGCCAGCAGCAAAGCGGTCGTTTTCAATCAGCCCCAGCATTTT. As protein: CASSKAVVFNQPQHF.

CDR3 region: CASGDTEYTEAFF. CDR3 nucleotides: TGTGCCAGCGGCGACACGGAGTACACTGAAGCTTTCTTT. The chain employs TRBV6-1 and TRBJ1-1; D is undetermined. Germline V gene sequence: CDR1 MNHNS, CDR2 SASEGT. The V and J ends lost 8 bases and 3 bases respectively, with 13 bases between them. There are 13 residues in the CDR3.

The CDR3 nucleotides are TGTGCCAGCAGCTTGATAGCGGGAGAAGAGACCCAGTACTTC. It yields the protein CASSLIAGEETQYF. The rearrangement uses TRBV7-9 and TRBJ2-5; 9 nucleotides align to TRBD2. The CDR3 is 14 residues long. Germline CDR1 SEHNR, CDR2 FQNEAQ (reference sequence). V shed 3 bases and J 3 bases; nucleotides not matched to a gene: 2.

The table lists this clonotype with many counts. The J gene is TRBJ1-4, the V gene TRBV7-8; 7 bases are a match to TRBD1. The CDR3 is 15 amino acids. Looked up from germline, CDR1 is SGHVS and CDR2 is FQNEAQ. The V and J ends lost 0 bases and 8 bases, in that order; junction bases with no gene match: 6. The CDR3, as DNA: TGTGCCAGCAGCTTAGCCCCAGGGGGGGAGGAAAAACTGTTTTTT. Translation gives CASSLAPGGEEKLFF.

The CDR3 reads CATGGGMSGANVLTF. The CDR3 DNA is TGTGCCACCGGGGGCGGGATGTCTGGGGCCAACGTCCTGACTTTC. The chain combines TRBV19 with TRBJ2-6; perhaps D is TRBD1 or TRBD2 (6 bases each). CDR1 and CDR2 from the germline V gene are LNHDA and SQIVND (reference sequence). There are 15 residues in the CDR3. V lost 10 bases, J lost 1 base, and 14 bases lay in between.

This clonotype was picked up many times. The J gene is TRBJ1-2, the V gene TRBV6-1; D is ambiguous. This CDR3 has 14 amino acids. Looked up from germline, CDR1 is MNHNS and CDR2 is SASEGT. Trimming removed 2 bases from V and 2 bases from J, with 9 bases in between. The CDR3 sequence: CASSESFRNYGYTF. Here the CDR3 DNA reads TGTGCCAGCAGTGAATCGTTCAGGAACTATGGCTACACCTTC.

This clonotype came up many times. V gene TRBV6-1 combines with J gene TRBJ1-2; no firm D call. V was clipped by 0 bases and J by 4 bases, with 12 bases between them. The CDR3 runs 15 residues. CDR1 is MNHNS, CDR2 SASEGT, per germline. This CDR3 reads CASSEARKGSYGYTF. In nucleotides, the CDR3 is TGTGCCAGCAGTGAAGCTCGAAAGGGTTCCTATGGCTACACCTTC.

The CDR3 loop reads CASSLGQGLNEQYF. As DNA, the CDR3 is TGCGCCAGCAGCTTGGGGCAGGGTCTGAACGAGCAGTACTTC. The gene calls are TRBV5-1 and TRBJ2-7; possibly TRBD1 for D (5 bases). Trimming took off 0 bases at V and 5 bases at J, with 12 bases between the two ends. The CDR3 has 14 residues. The germline V gene has CDR1 SGHRS and CDR2 YFSETQ.

This clonotype showed up many times. CDR3 sequence reads: CAWSQGAGSPLHF. DNA of the CDR3: TGTGCCTGGAGCCAGGGGGCAGGTTCACCCCTCCACTTT. The V call is TRBV30, the J call TRBJ1-6, with 8 bases lining up with TRBD1. The CDR3 sequence is 13 residues long. V dropped 3 bases and J dropped 9; count of bases not matched to a gene: 4. Looked up from germline, CDR1 is GTSNPN and CDR2 is SVGIG (reference sequence).

This clonotype came up many times. The chain combines TRBV19 with TRBJ2-5, with 11 bases identical to TRBD1. Germline CDR1 is LNHDA and CDR2 is SQIVND (reference sequence). The ends lost 4 bases at V and 5 bases at J; junction bases unmatched: 9. The CDR3 totals 16 residues. CDR3 DNA: TGTGCCAGTAGTACCGAGGGGACAGGGGGTTCCGAGACCCAGTACTTC. It codes for CASSTEGTGGSETQYF.

This chain joins TRBV2 and TRBJ2-7; 11 bases agree with TRBD1. This CDR3 contains 13 residues. Germline assignment: CDR1 SNHLY and CDR2 FYNNEI. The trim removed 11 bases at V and 2 bases at J, leaving 5 bases unmatched. This CDR3 is CAGRTGGPYEQYF. In nucleotides, the CDR3 is TGTGCCGGCCGGACAGGGGGCCCCTACGAGCAGTACTTC.

This clonotype appeared many times. The chain has TRBV28 and TRBJ1-1; TRBD1 might be the D (5 bases). The CDR3 spans 14 residues. CDR1 MDHEN and CDR2 SYDVKM come from the germline V gene. V was pared by 5 bases and J by 4 bases, with 14 bases between. CDR3 sequence: CASSRDPTATEAFF. In nucleotides, the CDR3 is TGTGCCAGCAGTAGGGACCCCACGGCCACTGAAGCTTTCTTT. Combining the CDR3 with reference TRBV28 and TRBJ1-1 gives the whole variable domain DVKVTQSSRYLVKRTGEKVFLECVQDMDHENMFWYRQDPGLGLRLIYFSYDVKMKEKGDIPEGYSVSREKKERFSLILESASTNQTSMYLCASSRDPTATEAFFGQGTRLTVV.

The V and J genes are TRBV5-4 and TRBJ1-1; TRBD1 is a possible D gene (6 bases). V gave up 0 bases and J gave up 4 bases, with 13 bases separating them. The CDR3 is 15 residues long. Per germline, CDR1 SGHNT and CDR2 YYREEE (reference sequence). CDR3 amino acids: CASSLEQGVGTEAFF. CDR3 DNA sequence: TGTGCCAGCAGCTTGGAACAGGGTGTGGGCACTGAAGCTTTCTTT.

This clonotype showed up many times. The V gene is TRBV28, the J gene TRBJ2-5; D gene unclear. CDR1 is MDHEN and CDR2 is SYDVKM in the germline V gene. This CDR3 has 14 residues. Trimming took off 2 bases at V and 0 bases at J, with 7 bases between the two ends. CDR3 protein: CASSLGSNQETQYF. CDR3 in DNA: TGTGCCAGCAGTTTAGGTTCAAACCAAGAGACCCAGTACTTC.

The chain has TRBV7-9 and TRBJ2-4; 12 bases are shared with TRBD2. Unmatched junction bases numbered 7, after V lost 1 base and J lost 0 bases. Germline V gene sequence: CDR1 SEHNR, CDR2 FQNEAQ (reference sequence). The CDR3 loop spans 19 amino acids. CDR3 sequence reads: CASSLEPGLAGTAKNIQYF. The CDR3 bases are TGTGCCAGCAGCTTAGAGCCCGGACTAGCGGGGACAGCCAAAAACATTCAGTACTTC.

This clonotype showed up many times. V gene TRBV3-1 combines with J gene TRBJ1-1; no clear D gene. CDR1 and CDR2 (germline): LGHDT, YNNKEL (reference sequence). This CDR3 is 12 amino acids long. The V end lost 0 bases, the J end lost 2 bases, and 1 base lay between the germline ends. In DNA, the CDR3 is TGTGCCAGCAGCCAAGATAACACTGAAGCTTTCTTT. It encodes CASSQDNTEAFF.

This clonotype appeared many times. The chain recombines TRBV28 with TRBJ1-5; 9 bases fit TRBD1. V trimming: 6 bases; J trimming: 2 bases; junction bases outside the gene matches: 5. Germline V gives CDR1 MDHEN, CDR2 SYDVKM. The CDR3 spans 15 residues. The CDR3 region is CASRPQGARNQPQHF. CDR3 DNA: TGTGCCAGCAGGCCACAGGGGGCTCGCAATCAGCCCCAGCATTTT.

This clonotype has a handful of counts. This CDR3 fails to terminate in the conserved phenylalanine or tryptophan, so it likely reflects a read error. Written as DNA, the CDR3 is TGTGCCAGCAGCTCGACTAGCGGGGTGGGAGAGACCCAGTACTTA. Its translation is CASSSTSGVGETQYL. J is TRBJ2-5 and V is TRBV7-3, with TRBD2 matching over 11 bases. The CDR3 has 15 residues. After removal of 4 bases from V and 4 bases from J, the junction contained 5 bases not matched to a gene. The germline CDR1 and CDR2 sequences are SGHTA and FQGTGA.

The rearrangement joins TRBV2 to TRBJ2-1; 7 nucleotides agree with TRBD1. The CDR3 loop spans 14 amino acids. V was clipped by 6 bases and J by 7 bases; unmatched bases: 9. CDR1 and CDR2 (germline): SNHLY, FYNNEI. CDR3: CASRLRTGSNEQFF. CDR3 coding DNA: TGTGCCAGCAGATTGAGGACAGGCTCGAATGAGCAGTTCTTC.

The chain employs TRBV9 and TRBJ1-2; 7 bases are shared with TRBD1. V trimming: 0 bases; J trimming: 4 bases; junction bases outside the gene matches: 6. The CDR3 contains 15 residues. Germline V gene sequence: CDR1 SGDLS, CDR2 YYNGEE. CDR3 in DNA: TGTGCCAGCAGCGTAGATGCAGGGGGGAGCTATGGCTACACCTTC. Translated, it gives CASSVDAGGSYGYTF.